This T cell receptor beta chain is drawn from a study of OX40 agonist ivuxolimab in advanced cancers. Sequencing used immunoSEQ multiplex PCR; TCRdb keeps in-frame clones, though not all of them. The table lists approximately 15,000 clones, 84% of them singletons. The CDR3 extends over 15 amino acids. Germline-derived CDR1 and CDR2 are SSHAT and FNYEAQ (reference sequence). With respect to this clone: One end of the junction does not line up with germline, which may come from a read error.

The V call is TRBV7-7, the J call TRBJ2-5; D possibly matches TRBD1 or TRBD2 (6 bases each). This sample comprised CD4+ or CD8+ T cells sorted from blood, obtained in a trial of the OX40 agonist ivuxolimab. The TCR sequence derives from an adult with an advanced solid tumor such as melanoma, head and neck, liver or kidney cancer. CDR3 residues: CASSLGGQGLETQYF. The CDR3 coding sequence is TGTGCTAGCAGCTTAGGGGGGCAGGGGTTGGAGACCCAGTACTTC.